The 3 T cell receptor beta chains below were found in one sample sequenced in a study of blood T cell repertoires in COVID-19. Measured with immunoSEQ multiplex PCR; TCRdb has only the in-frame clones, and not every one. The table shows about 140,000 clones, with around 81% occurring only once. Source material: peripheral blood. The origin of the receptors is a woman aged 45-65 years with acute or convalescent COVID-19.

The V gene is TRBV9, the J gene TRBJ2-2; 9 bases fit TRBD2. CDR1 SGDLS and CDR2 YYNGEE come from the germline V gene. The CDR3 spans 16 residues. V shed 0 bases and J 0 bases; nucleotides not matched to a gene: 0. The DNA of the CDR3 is TGTGCCAGCAGCGTAGAGCGGGGGGCGAACACCGGGGAGCTGTTTTTT. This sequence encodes CASSVERGANTGELFF.

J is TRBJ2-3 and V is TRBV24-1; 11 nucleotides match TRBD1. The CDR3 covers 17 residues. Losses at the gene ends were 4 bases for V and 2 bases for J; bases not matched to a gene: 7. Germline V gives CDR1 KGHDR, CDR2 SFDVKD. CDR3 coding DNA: TGTGCCACCAGTGACCTACCCGGACAGGGGGCCACAGATACGCAGTATTTT. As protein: CATSDLPGQGATDTQYF.

CDR3 bases: TGCGCCAGCAGCTTTACAGGATCCTACGAGCAGTACTTC. This gives the protein CASSFTGSYEQYF. The rearrangement links TRBV5-1 to TRBJ2-7, with D tentatively TRBD1 (5 bases). CDR1 is SGHRS and CDR2 is YFSETQ in the germline V gene. V gave up 2 bases and J gave up 1 base, with 7 bases separating them. The CDR3 totals 13 residues.